The 30 T cell receptor beta chains given below trace back to one sample, sequenced in a study of long-term antiretroviral therapy in people with HIV. The assay, immunoSEQ v3.0, was run at survey level. The data were produced by immunoSEQ multiplex PCR, yet TCRdb's version contains in-frame clones alone and is incomplete. The table lists around 9,500 clones, about 80% of them singletons, with about 15% in the top ten. The material was unsorted PBMCs, obtained 0.4 years before starting antiretroviral therapy. All receptors come from a man in his thirties or forties with HIV.

The chain recombines TRBV5-5 with TRBJ2-7, with 8 nucleotides matching TRBD1. V gave up 4 bases and J gave up 5 bases; unmatched junction bases: 14. The CDR3 sequence is 16 residues long. Per the germline V gene, CDR1 is SGHKS and CDR2 is YYEKEE (reference sequence). In nucleotides, the CDR3 is TGTGCCAGCAGCGTAAAATCAGGGGGCGCTAATAACGAGCAGTACTTC. It codes for CASSVKSGGANNEQYF.

J is TRBJ2-1 and V is TRBV27, with 9 bases fitting TRBD1. CDR1 and CDR2 (germline): MNHEY, SMNVEV (reference sequence). The CDR3 spans 14 residues. Trimming took 5 bases from V and 7 from J; bases not matched to a gene: 6. CDR3 in DNA: TGTGCCAGCAGTCCTTCGACAGGGGGAAATGAGCAGTTCTTC. The encoded protein is CASSPSTGGNEQFF.

V gene TRBV7-6 combines with J gene TRBJ1-4, with D maybe TRBD1 (5 bases). The CDR3 is 15 residues long. The ends were cut back, 5 bases at V and 5 bases at J, with 15 bases in the middle. Germline CDR1 reads SGHVS; CDR2 reads FNYEAQ. The CDR3 DNA reads as TGTGCCAGCAGCCTAGGTGGGGCCCCCAATGAAAAACTGTTTTTT. It specifies CASSLGGAPNEKLFF.

V gene TRBV9 combines with J gene TRBJ2-7; 7 nucleotides line up with TRBD1. Per germline, CDR1 SGDLS and CDR2 YYNGEE. This CDR3 has 14 residues. The trim removed 2 bases at V and 5 bases at J, leaving 7 bases unmatched. The CDR3 region has the DNA TGTGCCAGCAGCGTCTCGGGACAGCTCCACGAGCAGTACTTC. The encoded protein is CASSVSGQLHEQYF.

The chain has TRBV28 and TRBJ1-6; D ambiguous. Looked up from germline, CDR1 is MDHEN and CDR2 is SYDVKM. V was clipped by 6 bases and J by 3 bases, with 12 bases between them. This CDR3 spans 15 amino acids. CDR3 loop: CASSGGRVYNSPLHF. The DNA of the CDR3 is TGTGCCAGCAGCGGAGGACGGGTCTATAATTCACCCCTCCACTTT.

The chain employs TRBV30 and TRBJ1-4, with D perhaps matching TRBD1 (5 bases). The germline V and J ends were trimmed by 8 bases and 8 bases, with 15 bases remaining between them. This CDR3 has 12 residues. Germline V CDR1 and CDR2: GTSNPN, SVGIG (reference sequence). The CDR3 is CAVQGREEKLFF. The CDR3 DNA follows: TGTGCCGTCCAGGGCAGGGAAGAAAAACTGTTTTTT.

The CDR3 DNA follows: TGTGCCAGCAGTCCCTCCGGGGGGCACTATGGCTACACCTTC. This gives the protein CASSPSGGHYGYTF. The V gene is TRBV27, the J gene TRBJ1-2; a weak D match, TRBD1 (6 bases). Looked up from germline, CDR1 is MNHEY and CDR2 is SMNVEV (reference sequence). V gave up 5 bases and J gave up 3 bases, with 13 bases separating them. This CDR3 is 14 amino acids long.

This chain uses TRBV2 with TRBJ2-2, with 11 nucleotides matching TRBD2. The CDR3 is 15 residues long. In germline, CDR1 is SNHLY, CDR2 FYNNEI. The V segment lost 6 bases and the J segment 0 bases; nucleotides outside the gene matches: 0. CDR3 in DNA: TGTGCCAGCAGGACTAGCGGGGCGAACACCGGGGAGCTGTTTTTT. It translates to CASRTSGANTGELFF.

The chain combines TRBV9 with TRBJ1-2, with 8 bases that match TRBD1. The germline gives CDR1 SGDLS, CDR2 YYNGEE. The CDR3 covers 14 residues. After removal of 6 bases from V and 8 bases from J, the junction contained 12 bases not matched to a gene. The CDR3 DNA sequence: TGTGCCAGCAAAACTAGACAGGGGATGGGGGGCTACACCTTC. It is translated as CASKTRQGMGGYTF.

This clone was observed a single time. This chain joins TRBV11-2 and TRBJ2-2, with D possibly TRBD1 on 5 matching bases. Between the trimmed V and J ends, which lost 7 bases and 5 bases, there was a span of 14 bases. The germline V gene has CDR1 SGHAT and CDR2 FQNNGV. This CDR3 contains 14 residues. CDR3 in DNA: TGTGCCAGCAACCCCAACAGGTTAACCGGGGAGCTGTTTTTT. Translating gives CASNPNRLTGELFF.

The CDR3 is CASSQEGLGGTGYEKLFF. The CDR3 nucleotides read TGCGCCAGCAGCCAAGAGGGGTTGGGAGGCACAGGATACGAAAAACTGTTTTTT. The chain combines TRBV4-3 with TRBJ1-4, with a tentative D call TRBD1 (5 bases). This CDR3 is built from 18 residues. V lost 0 bases, J lost 8 bases, and 22 bases lay in between. CDR1 is LGHNA, CDR2 YSLEER, per germline.

This chain joins TRBV6-4 and TRBJ2-2; D unresolved. This CDR3 has 14 amino acids. Deletions cut 3 bases from V and 4 bases from J, with 9 bases between. Germline V gene lookup returns CDR1 MRHNA and CDR2 SNTAGT. For the CDR3, the DNA is TGTGCCAGCAGTGAAGGCGAGAGCACCGGGGAGCTGTTTTTT. Its translation: CASSEGESTGELFF.

CDR3: CASSLAGGNTEAFF. The CDR3 nucleotides are TGTGCCAGCAGCTTGGCGGGGGGGAACACTGAAGCTTTCTTT. This chain connects TRBV5-5 to TRBJ1-1; D possibly corresponds to TRBD1 (5 bases). Looked up from germline, CDR1 is SGHKS and CDR2 is YYEKEE (reference sequence). The CDR3 is 14 amino acids. The germline V and J ends were trimmed by 0 bases and 1 base, with 7 bases remaining between them.

This chain links TRBV7-8 with TRBJ1-4, with 10 nucleotides matching TRBD1. The length of the CDR3 is 15 residues. Germline lookup yields CDR1 SGHVS and CDR2 FQNEAQ. V shed 5 bases and J 5 bases; nucleotides not matched to a gene: 5. DNA for the CDR3: TGTGCCAGCAGCACGCTGGACAGGGGGAATGAAAAACTGTTTTTT. It is translated as CASSTLDRGNEKLFF.

DNA of the CDR3: TGTGCCAGCAGTTTAAGTAGGACGGGCTACGAGCAGTACTTC. Residues: CASSLSRTGYEQYF. The chain carries TRBV27 and TRBJ2-7; D unclear. The CDR3 runs 14 residues. With 2 bases removed from V and 3 bases from J, the gap between germline ends came to 11 bases. CDR1 and CDR2 (germline): MNHEY, SMNVEV (reference sequence).

CDR3 sequence: CASSLFKSSEAFF. CDR3 bases: TGTGCCAGCAGTTTATTTAAGAGCTCTGAAGCTTTCTTT. V usage is TRBV28 and J usage is TRBJ1-1; D remains ambiguous. In germline, CDR1 is MDHEN, CDR2 SYDVKM. Trimming took off 1 base at V and 6 bases at J, with 9 bases between the two ends. The CDR3 loop spans 13 amino acids.

The rearrangement joins TRBV28 to TRBJ2-7, with 7 positions matching TRBD1. CDR3 length equals 13 residues. The junction had 4 bases not matched to a gene; V was cut back by 5 bases and J by 3 bases. The germline CDR1 and CDR2 sequences are MDHEN and SYDVKM. CDR3 coding DNA: TGTGCCAGCAGTCCGGGGACAGTCTACGAGCAGTACTTC. Amino acid sequence: CASSPGTVYEQYF.

The rearrangement uses TRBV7-2 and TRBJ2-7; D not resolved. Germline V gene data show CDR1 as SGHTA and CDR2 as FQGNSA. Trimming shortened V by 4 bases and J by 5 bases, and 9 bases separated the two germline ends. The CDR3 is 12 amino acids. The CDR3: CASSSSRDEQYF. In DNA, the CDR3 is TGTGCCAGCAGCTCGTCCCGCGACGAGCAGTACTTC.

The chain recombines TRBV7-8 with TRBJ2-7; 7 nucleotides line up with TRBD1. The V segment lost 7 bases and the J segment 1 base; nucleotides outside the gene matches: 7. The CDR3 covers 14 residues. Looked up from germline, CDR1 is SGHVS and CDR2 is FQNEAQ. In DNA, the CDR3 is TGTGCCAGCACCCCGACAGGGTTGTCCTACGAGCAGTACTTC. This codes for CASTPTGLSYEQYF. The full variable domain, its missing parts supplied by reference TRBV7-8 and TRBJ2-7, is GAGVSQSPRYKVAKRGQDVALRCDPISGHVSLFWYQQALGQGPEFLTYFQNEAQLDKSGLPSDRFFAERPEGSVSTLKIQRTQQEDSAVYLCASTPTGLSYEQYFGPGTRLTVT.

The genes are TRBV10-2 and TRBJ2-3, with 14 bases identical to TRBD2. The junction had 7 bases not matched to a gene; V was cut back by 7 bases and J by 4 bases. Germline CDR1 and CDR2: WSHSY and SAAADI. CDR3 size: 16 residues. This chain's CDR3 is CASTPGLAGDADTQYF. The CDR3 DNA is TGCGCCAGCACCCCGGGACTAGCGGGAGACGCAGATACGCAGTATTTT.

This chain connects TRBV18 to TRBJ2-1, with TRBD1 identical over 7 bases. With V trimmed by 1 base and J by 7 bases, 10 bases remained unmatched. CDR1 KGHSH and CDR2 LQKENI come from the germline V gene. The CDR3 is 16 residues long. The CDR3: CASSPRVTGKSNEQFF. DNA of the CDR3: TGTGCCAGCTCACCACGCGTGACAGGGAAGAGTAATGAGCAGTTCTTC.

The chain carries TRBV4-3 and TRBJ2-2; 11 bases fit TRBD2. After removal of 1 base from V and 4 bases from J, the junction contained 2 bases not matched to a gene. This CDR3 contains 16 residues. Germline assignment: CDR1 LGHNA and CDR2 YSLEER. In nucleotides, the CDR3 is TGCGCCAGCAGCCAAGTAGCGGGAGGGCCCACCGGGGAGCTGTTTTTT. It specifies CASSQVAGGPTGELFF.

J is TRBJ2-2 and V is TRBV9; D ambiguous. Germline values: CDR1 SGDLS, CDR2 YYNGEE. This CDR3 spans 16 amino acids. Trimming removed 0 bases from V and 0 bases from J, with 9 bases in between. The CDR3 DNA is TGTGCCAGCAGCGTAGGTGGGCTAGCGAACACCGGGGAGCTGTTTTTT. This gives the protein CASSVGGLANTGELFF.

V usage is TRBV2 and J usage is TRBJ2-1; D not resolved. The germline CDR1 and CDR2 sequences are SNHLY and FYNNEI. V was trimmed by 10 bases and J by 0 bases, leaving 13 bases between them. The CDR3 extends over 14 amino acids. In nucleotides, the CDR3 is TGTGCCAACCGTCAGCGTATCTCCTACAATGAGCAGTTCTTC. This gives the protein CANRQRISYNEQFF. The whole variable domain, filled in from reference TRBV2 and TRBJ2-1, reads EPEVTQTPSHQVTQMGQEVILRCVPISNHLYFYWYRQILGQKVEFLVSFYNNEISEKSEIFDDQFSVERPDGSNFTLKIRSTKLEDSAMYFCANRQRISYNEQFFGPGTRLTVL.

The genes are TRBV30 and TRBJ1-6; tentatively, D is TRBD1 (5 bases). The CDR3 sequence is 15 residues long. V was cut by 3 bases and J by 0 bases, with 9 bases left in between. Germline CDR1 reads GTSNPN; CDR2 reads SVGIG (reference sequence). CDR3 loop: CAWRSQGSYNSPLHF. CDR3 DNA sequence: TGTGCCTGGAGGAGTCAGGGCTCCTATAATTCACCCCTCCACTTT. Using reference TRBV30 and TRBJ1-6 for the parts outside the CDR3, the full variable domain is SQTIHQWPATLVQPVGSPLSLECTVEGTSNPNLYWYRQAAGRGLQLLFYSVGIGQISSEVPQNLSASRPQDRQFILSSKKLLLSDSGFYLCAWRSQGSYNSPLHFGNGTRLTVT.

The chain carries TRBV6-6 and TRBJ1-5; TRBD1 agrees at 7 bases. CDR1 is MNHNY and CDR2 is SVGAGI in the germline V gene (reference sequence). The CDR3 loop spans 13 amino acids. V shed 7 bases and J 4 bases; nucleotides not matched to a gene: 4. This CDR3 is CASTGTANQPQHF. The CDR3 DNA follows: TGTGCCAGCACCGGGACAGCAAATCAGCCCCAGCATTTT.

The V gene is TRBV6-6, the J gene TRBJ1-4; TRBD1 is a possible D gene (5 bases). Germline V gives CDR1 MNHNY, CDR2 SVGAGI (reference sequence). Trimming pared 5 bases from V and 5 bases from J, leaving 12 bases between. The CDR3 is 14 amino acids. CDR3 residues: CASSTRVTNEKLFF. The CDR3 DNA reads TGTGCCAGCAGTACCAGGGTAACGAATGAAAAACTGTTTTTT.

The chain joins TRBV11-2 to TRBJ1-2; the D is unclear. V was trimmed by 0 bases and J by 4 bases, leaving 9 bases between them. Germline lookup yields CDR1 SGHAT and CDR2 FQNNGV. The CDR3 runs 14 residues. The CDR3 DNA reads as TGTGCCAGCAGCTTAGATCCCCAGGCCTATGGCTACACCTTC. Its protein product is CASSLDPQAYGYTF.

The rearrangement joins TRBV7-6 to TRBJ2-7; 10 bases align to TRBD1. After removal of 5 bases from V and 5 bases from J, the junction contained 9 bases not matched to a gene. CDR1 is SGHVS and CDR2 is FNYEAQ in the germline V gene. The CDR3 covers 15 residues. CDR3 residues: CASSLVGQGTHEQYF. The CDR3 bases are TGTGCCAGCAGCCTTGTGGGACAGGGGACCCACGAGCAGTACTTC.

This chain joins TRBV18 and TRBJ2-7, with TRBD1 matching 7 bases. Trimming removed 3 bases from V and 5 bases from J; junction bases left unmatched: 1. The CDR3 covers 12 residues. The germline CDR1 and CDR2 sequences are KGHSH and LQKENI. The CDR3 reads CASSPGQHEQYF. CDR3 DNA sequence: TGTGCCAGCTCACCGGGACAGCACGAGCAGTACTTC.